This TCR beta chain was observed in a study of Ad26.COV2.S vaccination and SARS-CoV-2 variants. As for treatment: about 20 received Ad26.COV2.S at low or high dose, single or two shots; a few received placebo; per-sample allocation not given. Samples were taken on day 63 after the first vaccine or placebo injection. V lost 1 base to trimming and J lost 0 bases, with 15 bases between them. CDR3 length: 17 amino acids. Germline CDR1 is SGHTS and CDR2 is YDEGEE. Clones were sequenced by immunoSEQ multiplex PCR, and TCRdb holds only the in-frame ones, with some missing. The sample holds about 680,000 clones, 80% to 90% seen once.

The sequence derives from a person between 18 and 60 years old who received the Ad26.COV2.S COVID-19 vaccine or a placebo. The starting material was peripheral blood, obtained in a trial of Ad26.COV2.S vaccine versus placebo. The chain is built from TRBV5-8 and TRBJ2-3; TRBD1 is a possible D gene (6 bases). DNA of the CDR3: TGTGCCAGCAGCTTGACCCTACAGGGTATTAGCACAGATACGCAGTATTTT. Protein product: CASSLTLQGISTDTQYF.